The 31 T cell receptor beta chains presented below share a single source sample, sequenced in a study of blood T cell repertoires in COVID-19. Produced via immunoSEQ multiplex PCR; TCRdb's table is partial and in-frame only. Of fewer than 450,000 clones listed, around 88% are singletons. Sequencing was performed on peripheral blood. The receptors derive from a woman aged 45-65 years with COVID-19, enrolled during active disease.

The CDR3 reads CASSTRTGGEAFF. In DNA form, the CDR3 reads TGCGCCAGCAGCACTCGGACAGGGGGTGAAGCTTTCTTT. The rearrangement joins TRBV5-1 to TRBJ1-1; TRBD1 matches 10 bases. The V gene's germline CDR1 is SGHRS and CDR2 YFSETQ. CDR3 length: 13 residues. Losses at the gene ends were 4 bases for V and 7 bases for J; bases not matched to a gene: 4.

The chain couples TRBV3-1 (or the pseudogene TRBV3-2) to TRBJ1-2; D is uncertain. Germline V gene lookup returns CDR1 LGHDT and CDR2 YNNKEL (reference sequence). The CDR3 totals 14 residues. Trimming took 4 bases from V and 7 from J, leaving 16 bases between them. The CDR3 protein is CASSLKVVQVGYTF. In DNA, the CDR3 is TGTGCCAGCAGCCTTAAGGTAGTCCAGGTTGGCTACACCTTC.

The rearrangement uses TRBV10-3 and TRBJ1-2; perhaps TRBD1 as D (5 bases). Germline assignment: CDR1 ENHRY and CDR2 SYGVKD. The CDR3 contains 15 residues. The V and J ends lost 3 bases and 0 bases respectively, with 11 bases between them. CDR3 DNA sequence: TGTGCCATCAGTGACGACAGACCGACTAACTATGGCTACACCTTC. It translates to CAISDDRPTNYGYTF.

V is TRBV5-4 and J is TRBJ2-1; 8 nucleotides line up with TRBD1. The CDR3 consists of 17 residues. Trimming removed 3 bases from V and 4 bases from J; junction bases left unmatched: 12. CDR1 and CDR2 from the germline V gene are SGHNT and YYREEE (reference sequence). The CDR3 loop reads CASSSVQGAPGYNEQFF. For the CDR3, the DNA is TGTGCCAGCAGCTCTGTTCAGGGGGCCCCTGGATACAATGAGCAGTTCTTC.

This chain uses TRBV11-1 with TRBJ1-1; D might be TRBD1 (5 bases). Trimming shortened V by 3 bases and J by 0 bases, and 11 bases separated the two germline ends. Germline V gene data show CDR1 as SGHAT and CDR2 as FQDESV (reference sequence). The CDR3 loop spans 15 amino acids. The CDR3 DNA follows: TGTGCCAGCAGCTTCGGAACAGGCTTGAACACTGAAGCTTTCTTT. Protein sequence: CASSFGTGLNTEAFF.

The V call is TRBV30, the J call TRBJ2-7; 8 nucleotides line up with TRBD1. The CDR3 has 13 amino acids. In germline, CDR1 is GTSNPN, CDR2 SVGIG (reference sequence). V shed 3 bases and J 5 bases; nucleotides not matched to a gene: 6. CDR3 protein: CAWSGQGHHEQYF. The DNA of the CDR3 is TGTGCCTGGAGCGGACAGGGCCACCACGAGCAGTACTTC. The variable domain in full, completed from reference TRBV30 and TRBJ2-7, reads SQTIHQWPATLVQPVGSPLSLECTVEGTSNPNLYWYRQAAGRGLQLLFYSVGIGQISSEVPQNLSASRPQDRQFILSSKKLLLSDSGFYLCAWSGQGHHEQYFGPGTRLTVT.

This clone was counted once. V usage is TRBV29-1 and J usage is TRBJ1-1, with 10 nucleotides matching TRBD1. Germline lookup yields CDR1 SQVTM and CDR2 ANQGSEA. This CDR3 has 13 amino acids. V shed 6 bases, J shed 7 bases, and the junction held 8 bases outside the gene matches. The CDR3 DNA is TGCAGCGTCGTAGGACAGGGGGGAATTGAAGCTTTCTTT. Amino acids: CSVVGQGGIEAFF.

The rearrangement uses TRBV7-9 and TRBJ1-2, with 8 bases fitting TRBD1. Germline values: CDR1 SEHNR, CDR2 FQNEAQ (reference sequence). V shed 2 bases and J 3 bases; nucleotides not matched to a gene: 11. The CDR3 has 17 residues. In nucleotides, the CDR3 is TGTGCCAGCAGCTTAAAAGGGGGGACAGGAGCCCACTATGGCTACACCTTC. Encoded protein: CASSLKGGTGAHYGYTF. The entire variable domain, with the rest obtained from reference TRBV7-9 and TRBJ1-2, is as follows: DTGVSQNPRHKITKRGQNVTFRCDPISEHNRLYWYRQTLGQGPEFLTYFQNEAQLEKSRLLSDRFSAERPKGSFSTLEIQRTEQGDSAMYLCASSLKGGTGAHYGYTFGSGTRLTVV.

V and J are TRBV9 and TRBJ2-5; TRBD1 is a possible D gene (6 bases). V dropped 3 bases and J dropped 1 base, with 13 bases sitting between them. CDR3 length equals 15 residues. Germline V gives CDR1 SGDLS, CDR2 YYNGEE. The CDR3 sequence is CASSEGMGAQETQYF. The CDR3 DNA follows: TGTGCCAGCAGCGAAGGAATGGGGGCCCAAGAGACCCAGTACTTC.

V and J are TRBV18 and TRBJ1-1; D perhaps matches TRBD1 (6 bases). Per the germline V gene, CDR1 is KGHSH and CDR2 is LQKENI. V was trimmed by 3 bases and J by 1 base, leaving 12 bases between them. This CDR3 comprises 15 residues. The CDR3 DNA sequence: TGTGCCAGCTCACCCTCAGCCAGGGGGAACACTGAAGCTTTCTTT. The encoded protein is CASSPSARGNTEAFF. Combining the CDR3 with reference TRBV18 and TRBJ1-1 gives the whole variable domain NAGVMQNPRHLVRRRGQEARLRCSPMKGHSHVYWYRQLPEEGLKFMVYLQKENIIDESGMPKERFSAEFPKEGPSILRIQQVVRGDSAAYFCASSPSARGNTEAFFGQGTRLTVV.

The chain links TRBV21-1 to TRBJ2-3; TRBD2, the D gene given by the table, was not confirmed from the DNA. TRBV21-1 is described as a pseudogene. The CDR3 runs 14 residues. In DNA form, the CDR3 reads TGTGCCAGCAGCAATGAGAGATCCACAGATACGCAGTATTTT. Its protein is CASSNERSTDTQYF.

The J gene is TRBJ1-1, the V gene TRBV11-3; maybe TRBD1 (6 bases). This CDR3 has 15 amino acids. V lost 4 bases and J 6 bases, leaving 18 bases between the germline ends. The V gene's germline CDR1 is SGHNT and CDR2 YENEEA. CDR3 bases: TGTGCCAGCAGCTCATCATTCCAAGGACAGCCTGAAGCTTTCTTT. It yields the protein CASSSSFQGQPEAFF.

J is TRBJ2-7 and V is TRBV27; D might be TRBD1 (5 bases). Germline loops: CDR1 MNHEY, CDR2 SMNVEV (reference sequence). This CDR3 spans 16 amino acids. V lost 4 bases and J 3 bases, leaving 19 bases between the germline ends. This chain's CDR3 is CASSSRTHLSNYEQYF. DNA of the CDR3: TGTGCCAGCAGTTCCCGGACACACCTATCCAACTACGAGCAGTACTTC.

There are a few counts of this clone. The CDR3 DNA reads TGTGCCAGCAGCCCTAGCGGGGGGGCCCACGAGCAGTACTTC. It translates to CASSPSGGAHEQYF. The chain has TRBV3-1 (or the pseudogene TRBV3-2) and TRBJ2-7; 12 bases are shared with TRBD2. The CDR3 extends over 14 amino acids. The germline gives CDR1 LGHDT, CDR2 YNNKEL (reference sequence). Trimming removed 4 bases from V and 5 bases from J; junction bases left unmatched: 3.

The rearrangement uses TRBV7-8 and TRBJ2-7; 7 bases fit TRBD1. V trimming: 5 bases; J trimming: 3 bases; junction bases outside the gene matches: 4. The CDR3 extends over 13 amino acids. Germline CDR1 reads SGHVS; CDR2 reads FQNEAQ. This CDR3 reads CASSRGDSYEQYF. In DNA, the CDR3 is TGTGCCAGCAGCCGAGGGGACAGCTACGAGCAGTACTTC.

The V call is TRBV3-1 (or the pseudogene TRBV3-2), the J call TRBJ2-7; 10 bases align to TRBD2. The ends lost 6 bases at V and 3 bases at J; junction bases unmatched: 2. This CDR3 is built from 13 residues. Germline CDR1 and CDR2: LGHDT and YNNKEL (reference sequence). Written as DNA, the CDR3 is TGTGCCAGCAGAGGACTAGCGGACTACGAGCAGTACTTC. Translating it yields CASRGLADYEQYF.

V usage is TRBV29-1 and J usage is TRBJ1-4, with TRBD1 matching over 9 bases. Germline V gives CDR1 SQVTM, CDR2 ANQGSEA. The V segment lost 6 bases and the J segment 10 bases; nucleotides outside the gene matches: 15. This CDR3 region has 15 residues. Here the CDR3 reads CSVEQRQGGDGKLFF. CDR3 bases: TGCAGCGTCGAGCAGAGACAGGGGGGTGACGGAAAACTGTTTTTT.

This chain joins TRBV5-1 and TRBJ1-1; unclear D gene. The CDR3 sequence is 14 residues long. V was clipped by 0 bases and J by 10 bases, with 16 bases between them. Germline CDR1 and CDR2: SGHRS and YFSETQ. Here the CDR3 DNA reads TGCGCCAGCAGCTTGGCGGTCGCGGAAGGAGGAGCTTTCTTT. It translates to CASSLAVAEGGAFF.

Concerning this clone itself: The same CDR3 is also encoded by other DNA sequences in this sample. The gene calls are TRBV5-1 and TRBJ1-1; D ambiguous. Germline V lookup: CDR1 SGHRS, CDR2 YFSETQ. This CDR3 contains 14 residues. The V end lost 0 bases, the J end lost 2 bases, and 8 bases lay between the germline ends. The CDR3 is CASSLGQANTEAFF. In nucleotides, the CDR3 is TGCGCCAGCAGCTTGGGGCAGGCTAACACTGAAGCTTTCTTT.

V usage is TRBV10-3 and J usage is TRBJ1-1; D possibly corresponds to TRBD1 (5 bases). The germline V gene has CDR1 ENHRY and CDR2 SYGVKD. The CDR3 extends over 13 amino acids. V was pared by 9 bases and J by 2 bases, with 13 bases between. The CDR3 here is CAIQTASNTEAFF. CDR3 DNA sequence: TGTGCCATACAGACAGCCTCCAACACTGAAGCTTTCTTT.

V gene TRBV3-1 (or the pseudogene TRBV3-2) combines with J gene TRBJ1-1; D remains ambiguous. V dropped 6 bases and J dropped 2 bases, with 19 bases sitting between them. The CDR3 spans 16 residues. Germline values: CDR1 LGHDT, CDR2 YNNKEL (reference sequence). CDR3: CASSKGGNRANTEAFF. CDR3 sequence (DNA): TGTGCCAGCAGTAAAGGCGGGAATCGGGCCAACACTGAAGCTTTCTTT.

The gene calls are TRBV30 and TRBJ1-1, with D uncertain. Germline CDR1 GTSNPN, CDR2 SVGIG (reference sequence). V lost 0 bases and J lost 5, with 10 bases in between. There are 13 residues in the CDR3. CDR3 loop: CAWSVLARTEAFF. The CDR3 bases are TGTGCCTGGAGTGTACTAGCAAGGACTGAAGCTTTCTTT. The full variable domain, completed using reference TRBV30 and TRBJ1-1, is SQTIHQWPATLVQPVGSPLSLECTVEGTSNPNLYWYRQAAGRGLQLLFYSVGIGQISSEVPQNLSASRPQDRQFILSSKKLLLSDSGFYLCAWSVLARTEAFFGQGTRLTVV.

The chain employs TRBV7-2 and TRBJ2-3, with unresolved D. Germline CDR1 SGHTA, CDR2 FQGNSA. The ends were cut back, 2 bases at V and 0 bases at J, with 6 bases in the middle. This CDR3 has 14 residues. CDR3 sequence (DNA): TGTGCCAGCAGCTTATGGGCCAGCACAGATACGCAGTATTTT. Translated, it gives CASSLWASTDTQYF.

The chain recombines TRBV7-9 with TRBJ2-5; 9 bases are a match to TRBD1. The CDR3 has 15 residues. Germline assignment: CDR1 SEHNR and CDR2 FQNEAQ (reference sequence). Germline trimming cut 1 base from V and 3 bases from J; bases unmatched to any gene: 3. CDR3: CASSLGTGDKETQYF. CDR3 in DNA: TGTGCCAGCAGCTTAGGGACAGGGGATAAAGAGACCCAGTACTTC.

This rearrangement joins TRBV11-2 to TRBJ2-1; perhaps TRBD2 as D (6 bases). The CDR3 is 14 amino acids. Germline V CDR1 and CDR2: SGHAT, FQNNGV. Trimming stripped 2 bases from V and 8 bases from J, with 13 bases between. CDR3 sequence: CASSLNKGGDEQFF. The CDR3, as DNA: TGTGCCAGCAGCTTAAATAAAGGAGGGGATGAGCAGTTCTTC. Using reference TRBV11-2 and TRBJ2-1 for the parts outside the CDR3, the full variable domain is EAGVAQSPRYKIIEKRQSVAFWCNPISGHATLYWYQQILGQGPKLLIQFQNNGVVDDSQLPKDRFSAERLKGVDSTLKIQPAKLEDSAVYLCASSLNKGGDEQFFGPGTRLTVL.

As DNA, the CDR3 is TGTGCCAGCACCCTACTTAGCGATACGCAGTATTTT. Protein: CASTLLSDTQYF. The chain recombines TRBV11-2 with TRBJ2-3; D gene uncertain. The CDR3 has 12 amino acids. Trimming cost V 7 bases and J 6 bases, with 11 bases left between them. CDR1 and CDR2 (germline): SGHAT, FQNNGV.

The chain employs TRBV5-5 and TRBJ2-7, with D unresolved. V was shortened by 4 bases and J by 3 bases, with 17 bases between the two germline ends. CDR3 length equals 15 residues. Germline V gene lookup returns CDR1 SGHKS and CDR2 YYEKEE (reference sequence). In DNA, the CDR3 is TGTGCCAGCAGCAGCCTTCCCTACGGTATCTACGAGCAGTACTTC. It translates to CASSSLPYGIYEQYF.

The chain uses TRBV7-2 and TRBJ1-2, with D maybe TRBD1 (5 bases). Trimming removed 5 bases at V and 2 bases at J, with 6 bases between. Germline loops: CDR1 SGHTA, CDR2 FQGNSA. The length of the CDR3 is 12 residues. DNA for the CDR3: TGTGCCAGCAGCCCAGGGAACTATGGCTACACCTTC. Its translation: CASSPGNYGYTF.

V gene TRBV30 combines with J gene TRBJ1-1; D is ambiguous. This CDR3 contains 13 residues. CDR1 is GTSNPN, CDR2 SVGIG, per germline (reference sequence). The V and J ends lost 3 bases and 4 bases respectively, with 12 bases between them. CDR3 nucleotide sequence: TGTGCCTGGAGCCCTGGAGGAAGCACTGAAGCTTTCTTT. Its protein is CAWSPGGSTEAFF.

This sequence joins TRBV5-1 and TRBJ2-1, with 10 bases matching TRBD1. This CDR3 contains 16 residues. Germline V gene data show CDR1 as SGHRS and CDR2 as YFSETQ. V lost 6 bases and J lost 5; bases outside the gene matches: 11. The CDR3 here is CASKPPTGTGDNEQFF. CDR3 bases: TGCGCCAGCAAACCCCCGACCGGGACAGGGGACAATGAGCAGTTCTTC.

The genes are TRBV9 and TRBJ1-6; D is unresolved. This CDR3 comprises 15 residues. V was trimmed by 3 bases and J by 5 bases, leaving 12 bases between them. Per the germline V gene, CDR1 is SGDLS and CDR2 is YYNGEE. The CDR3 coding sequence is TGTGCCAGCAGCGCGCGGGGTACCGATAATTCACCCCTCCACTTT. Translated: CASSARGTDNSPLHF.